This T cell receptor (beta chain) comes out of a study of shared clonotypes between healthy human individuals. This clone has just one count. The antigen remains unidentified. From germline, CDR1 is SGDLS and CDR2 YYNGEE. The CDR3 has 14 residues. V trimming: 0 bases; J trimming: 6 bases; junction bases outside the gene matches: 6. TCRdb's copy holds only in-frame clones and misses some; the assay was immunoSEQ multiplex PCR. Seen here are 2 million to 2.5 million clones, roughly 90% observed once, and the top ten hold 0.3% to 0.45%. Study-level results: Clonotypes shared by all four sorted-subset donors had higher generation probabilities than non-shared clonotypes.

The sequenced sample consisted of naive CD4+ T cells from PBMCs. The subset denotes: CD45RA+ positively selected. The chain recombines TRBV9 with TRBJ2-7; 7 positions match TRBD1. The receptor was derived from a man between 18 and 35 years old in good health. Some clones in this sample may be carry-over from other donors' samples. Here the CDR3 reads CASSVENRGREQYF. The CDR3 DNA follows: TGTGCCAGCAGCGTAGAAAACAGGGGACGCGAGCAGTACTTC.